The present T cell receptor (beta chain) was sequenced within a study of beta chain features in type 1 diabetes. Reverse transcription of all isolated RNA meant that expressed TCRB transcripts were sequenced. The repertoire was sequenced with immunoSEQ multiplex PCR; TCRdb's copy has only in-frame clones and lacks some. The table has about 360,000 clones, around 13% seen once; the top ten hold 0.015% to 0.02%. Findings and caveats of the study: In patients and controls equally, PCR might favor templates that are shorter.

Germline CDR1 reads SGHTA; CDR2 reads FQGNSA. There are 14 residues in the CDR3. V was clipped by 3 bases and J by 3 bases, with 9 bases between them. This clone has just a few counts. The antigen is undetermined. This chain links TRBV7-2 with TRBJ2-1; no clear D gene. Material for sequencing was naive CD4+ T cells from blood. This sequence originates from a man aged 18 to 30 in good health. CDR3 bases: TGTGCCAGCAGCTTTCGAGGCCTCTACAATGAGCAGTTCTTC. Translation gives CASSFRGLYNEQFF.